A selection of T cell receptor beta chains follows, all from one sample in a study of identical twins. TCRdb processed the 5' RACE reads anew with MiXCR; each CDR3 protein has one entry. The repertoire holds some 1,700,000 distinct CDR3 sequences, with around 33% as singletons. The sample taken for sequencing was cord blood. Source of these receptors: a newborn girl in good health. The CDR3 runs from the conserved cysteine through the conserved F or W. A D gene is named only where the DNA matches it firmly. Part of the rows lack a size; the others show once, few, many or a class for expanded clones.

J gene	V gene	clone size	D gene	CDR3 protein	CDR3 DNA
TRBJ1-2	TRBV29-1	many	-	CSDLWEPAYGYTF	TGCAGCGACCTTTGGGAACCCGCCTATGGCTACACCTTC
TRBJ1-1	TRBV7-2	few	-	CASSLGVGRWVNTEAFF	TGTGCCAGCAGCTTAGGGGTTGGACGGTGGGTGAACACTGAAGCTTTCTTT
TRBJ2-7	TRBV19	-	-	CASSIRSGSYEQYF	TGTGCCAGTAGTATCAGATCAGGGTCCTACGAGCAGTACTTC
TRBJ2-7	TRBV9	-	-	CASSVGSGGPSSYEQYF	TGTGCCAGCAGCGTAGGTTCTGGGGGCCCGAGCTCCTACGAGCAGTACTTC
TRBJ2-3	TRBV7-2	many	TRBD2	CASSLGLAGGSDTQYF	TGTGCCAGCAGCCTGGGACTAGCGGGGGGATCAGATACGCAGTATTTT
TRBJ2-5	TRBV6-6	-	TRBD2	CASSTRTSGSRETQYF	TGTGCCAGCAGTACCCGTACTAGCGGGAGTCGGGAGACCCAGTACTTC
TRBJ2-3	TRBV5-6	-	TRBD1	CASSLWGQGVTDTQYF	TGTGCCAGCAGCTTATGGGGACAGGGAGTCACAGATACGCAGTATTTT
TRBJ1-1	TRBV20-1	-	TRBD1	CSAREDRSGQDTEAFF	TGCAGTGCTAGAGAAGATCGTTCGGGACAGGACACTGAAGCTTTCTTT
TRBJ2-7	TRBV7-9	-	TRBD2	CASRSSGTSSYNEQYF	TGTGCCAGCAGATCTTCCGGGACTAGCTCCTACAATGAGCAGTACTTC
TRBJ2-5	TRBV20-1	many	TRBD1	CSARGTGKETQYF	TGCAGTGCTAGAGGGACAGGGAAAGAGACCCAGTACTTC
TRBJ2-1	TRBV24-1	many	-	CATSEQPGLASNEQFF	TGTGCCACCAGTGAACAACCGGGACTCGCCAGCAATGAGCAGTTCTTC
TRBJ2-7	TRBV10-1	many	-	CASSGPGSYYEQYF	TGCGCCAGCAGTGGGCCGGGGTCCTACTACGAGCAGTACTTC
TRBJ2-5	TRBV4-2	few	TRBD1	CASSPGSGDRGWETQYF	TGTGCCAGCAGCCCAGGCTCGGGGGACAGGGGATGGGAGACCCAGTACTTC
TRBJ2-7	TRBV12-3/TRBV12-4	-	TRBD1	CASSSSDRGGSYEQYF	TGTGCCAGCAGTTCTTCCGACAGGGGAGGCTCCTACGAGCAGTACTTC
TRBJ2-1	TRBV5-4	-	-	CASRLVPSTGDEQFF	TGTGCCAGCAGATTGGTTCCAAGTACGGGAGATGAGCAGTTCTTC
TRBJ1-1	TRBV7-8	few	TRBD1	CASSPGGFLGRGQENTEAFF	TGTGCCAGCAGCCCAGGCGGTTTCTTGGGGCGGGGACAGGAGAACACTGAAGCTTTCTTT
TRBJ1-2	TRBV4-1	few	TRBD1	CASSSPTGLNYGYTF	TGCGCCAGCAGCTCCCCGACAGGGCTTAACTATGGCTACACCTTC
TRBJ2-7	TRBV28	few	TRBD1	CASRPPGQAFYEQYF	TGTGCCAGCAGACCACCGGGACAGGCTTTCTACGAGCAGTACTTC
TRBJ1-1	TRBV9	-	-	CASSVARRTMNTEAFF	TGTGCCAGCAGCGTAGCTCGACGGACCATGAACACTGAAGCTTTCTTT
TRBJ2-3	TRBV4-1	few	TRBD2	CASSQGLAGAHTTQYF	TGCGCCAGCAGCCAAGGACTAGCGGGGGCCCACACAACGCAGTATTTT
TRBJ2-1	TRBV13	-	-	CASSLGAADEQFF	TGTGCCAGCAGCTTAGGGGCGGCGGATGAGCAGTTCTTC
TRBJ2-1	TRBV29-1	-	TRBD2	CSVRGGTYNERFF	TGCAGCGTTCGCGGGGGTACCTACAATGAGCGGTTCTTC
TRBJ1-2	TRBV4-1	few	-	CASSLDRDVKNYGYTF	TGCGCCAGCAGCCTAGATCGGGACGTCAAAAACTATGGCTACACCTTC
TRBJ2-4	TRBV27	-	TRBD2	CASSFVRLAGGRAKNIQYF	TGTGCCAGCAGTTTTGTCCGACTAGCGGGAGGGCGGGCCAAAAACATTCAGTACTTC
TRBJ2-6	TRBV2	-	-	CAGRNRVSGANVLTF	TGTGCCGGCAGGAACAGGGTCTCTGGGGCCAACGTCCTGACTTTC
TRBJ1-1	TRBV6-2/TRBV6-3	-	TRBD1	CASSYLPGQGTNTEAFF	TGTGCCAGCAGTTACCTCCCGGGACAGGGGACGAACACTGAAGCTTTCTTT
TRBJ2-4	TRBV7-2	few	TRBD2	CATAFAGGKGFLKNIQYF	TGTGCCACGGCCTTCGCGGGGGGGAAGGGCTTCCTCAAAAACATTCAGTACTTC
TRBJ2-1	TRBV4-1	-	TRBD2	CASSQLAGGRGEQFF	TGCGCCAGCAGCCAACTAGCGGGGGGGCGAGGTGAGCAGTTCTTC
TRBJ1-6	TRBV6-6	-	-	CANSFGDGNSPLHF	TGTGCCAACAGTTTCGGGGACGGAAATTCACCCCTCCACTTT
TRBJ2-7	TRBV10-2	few	-	CASSSNLRLSPGSYEQYF	TGCGCCAGCAGTTCCAACCTAAGACTATCACCCGGCTCCTACGAGCAGTACTTC
TRBJ2-7	TRBV3-1	-	-	CASGRRPYEQYF	TGTGCCAGCGGGAGGCGACCCTACGAGCAGTACTTC
TRBJ2-7	TRBV20-1	few	-	CSARALHEQYF	TGCAGTGCTAGAGCCCTCCACGAGCAGTACTTC
TRBJ2-5	TRBV4-2	many	-	CASSQERRLRAQETQYF	TGTGCCAGCAGCCAAGAAAGGCGGTTGAGGGCTCAAGAGACCCAGTACTTC
TRBJ2-3	TRBV5-1	-	-	CASEGITDTQYF	TGCGCCAGCGAAGGCATCACAGATACGCAGTATTTT
TRBJ2-4	TRBV12-3/TRBV12-4	-	-	CASSFSQAKNIQYF	TGTGCCAGCAGTTTTTCCCAGGCTAAAAACATTCAGTACTTC
TRBJ2-4	TRBV12-3/TRBV12-4	few	-	CASSIAGGRRDIQYF	TGTGCCAGCAGTATCGCCGGGGGGCGCAGAGACATTCAGTACTTC
TRBJ1-2	TRBV29-1	few	TRBD1	CSVSGTEGYTF	TGCAGCGTCTCCGGGACAGAAGGCTACACCTTC
TRBJ2-1	TRBV15	-	TRBD2	CATSRDPSGRPRHNEQFF	TGTGCCACCAGCAGGGATCCTAGCGGGAGGCCGAGACACAATGAGCAGTTCTTC
TRBJ1-2	TRBV5-1	few	TRBD1	CPSSANRQGIYGYTF	TGCCCCAGCAGCGCAAATCGACAGGGGATCTATGGCTACACCTTC
TRBJ1-4	TRBV5-6	few	-	CASSSNPTATNEKLFF	TGTGCCAGCAGCTCCAACCCGACCGCAACTAATGAAAAACTGTTTTTT
TRBJ1-1	TRBV5-1	few	-	CASSSNFVSRLAFF	TGCGCCAGCAGCTCCAACTTTGTCTCGAGGTTAGCTTTCTTT
TRBJ2-2	TRBV28	-	-	CASQSANTGELFF	TGTGCCAGCCAAAGTGCGAACACCGGGGAGCTGTTTTTT
TRBJ1-2	TRBV5-1	-	-	CASSLALQGNYGYTF	TGCGCCAGCAGCTTGGCGCTACAGGGTAACTATGGCTACACCTTC
TRBJ2-1	TRBV20-1	-	TRBD2	CSATRTSGSNEQFF	TGCAGTGCCACGAGGACTAGCGGGAGCAATGAGCAGTTCTTC
TRBJ2-1	TRBV5-6	-	TRBD2	CASSLVAGEWYNEQFF	TGTGCCAGCAGCTTGGTCGCGGGAGAGTGGTACAATGAGCAGTTCTTC
TRBJ2-3	TRBV7-2	-	TRBD2	CASSTQREVGNAQYF	TGTGCCAGCAGCACCCAGCGGGAGGTCGGAAATGCGCAGTATTTT
TRBJ2-7	TRBV20-1	once	TRBD2	CSAVGGANEQYF	TGCAGTGCGGTCGGGGGGGCCAATGAGCAGTACTTC
TRBJ2-2	TRBV7-2	-	-	CASSLGESNTGELFF	TGTGCCAGCAGCTTGGGGGAGTCGAACACCGGGGAGCTGTTTTTT
TRBJ2-1	TRBV20-1	-	TRBD1	CSARTGLDNEQFF	TGCAGTGCTCGGACAGGGTTGGACAATGAGCAGTTCTTC
TRBJ2-4	TRBV27	few	-	CASSWGRQKNIQYF	TGTGCCAGCAGTTGGGGCAGGCAGAAAAACATTCAGTACTTC
TRBJ2-1	TRBV24-1	-	-	CATSEYGIMNEQFF	TGTGCCACCAGTGAATACGGGATTATGAATGAGCAGTTCTTC
TRBJ2-7	TRBV6-4	-	TRBD2	CASSRPASGSYEQYF	TGTGCCAGCAGTCGCCCCGCTAGCGGCTCCTACGAGCAGTACTTC
TRBJ1-1	TRBV6-6	-	-	CASSYNGEGTEAFF	TGTGCCAGCAGTTACAATGGGGAAGGGACTGAAGCTTTCTTT
TRBJ2-4	TRBV2	-	-	CASSRPPVAKNIQYF	TGTGCCAGCAGCAGACCTCCTGTAGCCAAAAACATTCAGTACTTC
TRBJ2-3	TRBV2	-	-	CASGLDSGTDTQYF	TGTGCCAGCGGACTGGACAGCGGCACAGATACGCAGTATTTT
TRBJ1-2	TRBV20-1	-	TRBD1	CSARPGQGADYGYTF	TGCAGTGCTAGACCAGGACAGGGGGCAGACTATGGCTACACCTTC